This T cell receptor beta chain was observed in a study of control samples from healthy donors and cancer patients. The data were produced by immunoSEQ multiplex PCR, yet TCRdb's version contains in-frame clones alone and is incomplete. Of 45,000 to 55,000 clones in the sample, 93% were seen once. This clone was recorded once. Germline CDR1 is SNHLY and CDR2 is FYNNEI. The ends were cut back, 2 bases at V and 13 bases at J, with 8 bases in the middle. This CDR3 is built from 11 residues. This TCR derives from a woman in her forties or fifties with head and neck cancer. The specimen was PBMCs. V is TRBV2 and J is TRBJ1-4; D is unresolved. CDR3 nucleotide sequence: TGTGCCAGCAGTGAAAAGGGAAGACTGTTTTTT. This gives the protein CASSEKGRLFF.